This record covers a single TCR beta chain. Produced via immunoSEQ multiplex PCR; TCRdb's table is partial and in-frame only. The sample has more than 2 million clones, around 95% seen once. The data were taken from a study of shared clonotypes between healthy human individuals. For the study at large: The cohort comprised two women and a few men. Their ages spanned 18 to 49 years.

The sequence came from a young man in good health. The sample taken for sequencing was naive CD4+ T cells sorted from blood. Subset denoted: CD45RA+ positively selected.

The CDR3 loop is CASKNVYGQANTGELFF. The CDR3 DNA reads TGTGCCAGTAAAAACGTCTATGGACAGGCAAACACCGGGGAGCTGTTTTTT. The chain employs TRBV19 and TRBJ2-2; 7 bases map to TRBD1. This CDR3 is 17 amino acids long. The germline V gene has CDR1 LNHDA and CDR2 SQIVND (reference sequence). Trimming cost V 7 bases and J 2 bases; bases outside gene matches: 13. Full variable domain (remainder filled in from reference TRBV19 and TRBJ2-2): DGGITQSPKYLFRKEGQNVTLSCEQNLNHDAMYWYRQDPGQGLRLIYYSQIVNDFQKGDIAEGYSVSREKKESFPLTVTSAQKNPTAFYLCASKNVYGQANTGELFFGEGSRLTVL.